This T cell receptor (beta chain) was documented in a study of radiotherapy plus CTLA-4 blockade in lung cancer. Study background: The study recorded objective responses in approximately 19% of patients and disease control in 31%. Study-level findings and limits: According to reports, early shifts in blood T cell clones, alongside interferon-beta, forecast response most accurately. In blood, tumor-derived TCR clones expanded after radiotherapy plus ipilimumab.

Notes on this clone: The antigen remains undetermined.

This CDR3 region has 15 residues. Deletions cut 2 bases from V and 1 base from J, with 12 bases between. Germline-derived CDR1 and CDR2 are MNHNY and SVGAGI (reference sequence). The data were produced by immunoSEQ multiplex PCR, yet TCRdb's version contains in-frame clones alone and is incomplete. The repertoire holds 53,000 or so clones, with 86% as singletons. Patients in the study, people with chemo-refractory metastatic non-small-cell lung cancer, received focal radiation plus ipilimumab CTLA-4 blockade. The rearrangement joins TRBV6-6 to TRBJ2-7, with D possibly matching TRBD2 (6 bases). The sequence was obtained from a human donor with non-small cell lung cancer that progressed on radiotherapy plus ipilimumab. Some clones in this sample may be carry-over from other donors' samples. Sequenced here: peripheral blood, sampled from a patient treated with radiotherapy plus ipilimumab. In nucleotides, the CDR3 is TGTGCCAGCAGTTACGAGGGACGGGGGTCCTACGAGCAGTACTTC. It translates to CASSYEGRGSYEQYF.